Below, 27 T cell receptor beta chains from the same sample are listed, as sequenced in a study of OX40 agonist ivuxolimab in advanced cancers. Assay used: immunoSEQ multiplex PCR; TCRdb lists only in-frame clones, some missing. This sample carries some 91,000 clones, approximately 87% of them seen once, and the ten largest clones take 4.5% to 5.5%. The input for sequencing was CD4+ or CD8+ T cells sorted from blood, taken in a trial of the OX40 agonist ivuxolimab. These receptors came from an adult with an advanced solid tumor such as melanoma, head and neck, liver or kidney cancer.

The chain carries TRBV5-6 and TRBJ2-3, with 10 bases aligning to TRBD1. Germline V gives CDR1 SGHDT, CDR2 YYEEEE. V lost 2 bases, J lost 3 bases, and 9 bases stayed unmatched. The length of the CDR3 is 17 residues. Here the CDR3 reads CASSFGVVGQGTDTQYF. In nucleotides, the CDR3 is TGTGCCAGCAGCTTCGGAGTGGTGGGACAGGGGACAGATACGCAGTATTTT.

This chain connects TRBV27 to TRBJ1-5; D might be TRBD1 (5 bases). The V end lost 3 bases, the J end lost 1 base, and 7 bases lay between the germline ends. The CDR3 contains 14 residues. Germline assignment: CDR1 MNHEY and CDR2 SMNVEV (reference sequence). CDR3 DNA: TGTGCCAGCAGTTTTGGGGCAAGCAATCAGCCCCAGCATTTT. It is translated as CASSFGASNQPQHF.

The chain is built from TRBV5-1 and TRBJ2-7; D gene uncertain. The CDR3 has 14 residues. Germline loops: CDR1 SGHRS, CDR2 YFSETQ. The V and J ends lost 0 bases and 0 bases respectively, with 7 bases between them. CDR3 sequence reads: CASSLVTDSYEQYF. The CDR3 DNA is TGCGCCAGCAGCTTGGTGACTGACTCCTACGAGCAGTACTTC. The full variable domain, its missing parts supplied by reference TRBV5-1 and TRBJ2-7, is KAGVTQTPRYLIKTRGQQVTLSCSPISGHRSVSWYQQTPGQGLQFLFEYFSETQRNKGNFPGRFSGRQFSNSRSEMNVSTLELGDSALYLCASSLVTDSYEQYFGPGTRLTVT.

The V gene is TRBV6-6, the J gene TRBJ1-1; maybe TRBD1 (6 bases). Deletions cut 5 bases from V and 7 bases from J, with 14 bases between. This CDR3 has 13 residues. Germline assignment: CDR1 MNHNY and CDR2 SVGAGI (reference sequence). CDR3 region: CASSQQGFVEAFF. The CDR3 coding sequence is TGTGCCAGCAGTCAACAGGGCTTCGTTGAAGCTTTCTTT.

The J gene is TRBJ1-5, the V gene TRBV7-8, with D possibly being TRBD1 (5 bases). CDR3 length equals 15 residues. Between the trimmed V and J ends, which lost 1 base and 6 bases, there was a span of 13 bases. CDR1 SGHVS and CDR2 FQNEAQ come from the germline V gene. The CDR3, as DNA: TGTGCCAGCAGCTTAGATAGGCCAGGGACTCAGCCCCAGCATTTT. It codes for CASSLDRPGTQPQHF.

Here the CDR3 reads CASSFGENTGELFF. The CDR3 DNA is TGTGCCAGCAGCTTCGGAGAGAACACCGGGGAGCTGTTTTTT. This chain connects TRBV7-2 to TRBJ2-2; D is unresolved. V lost 3 bases and J 1 base, leaving 6 bases between the germline ends. CDR3 length: 14 residues. The germline gives CDR1 SGHTA, CDR2 FQGNSA.

The chain recombines TRBV30 with TRBJ1-4, with D unresolved. The CDR3 is made up of 13 amino acids. V lost 8 bases, J lost 4 bases, and 14 bases lay in between. CDR1 and CDR2 from the germline V gene are GTSNPN and SVGIG (reference sequence). This CDR3 reads CARGEGVNEKLFF. The DNA of the CDR3 is TGTGCCCGAGGCGAGGGAGTTAATGAAAAACTGTTTTTT.

This rearrangement joins TRBV9 to TRBJ2-7, with 14 bases fitting TRBD2. The V gene's germline CDR1 is SGDLS and CDR2 YYNGEE. The CDR3 has 18 residues. The junction had 8 bases not matched to a gene; V was cut back by 2 bases and J by 1 base. Here the CDR3 DNA reads TGTGCCAGCAGCGTTGGACTAGCGGGAGGACAACTATCCTACGAGCAGTACTTC. Translated: CASSVGLAGGQLSYEQYF.

The chain recombines TRBV4-3 with TRBJ2-2; 8 bases are shared with TRBD1. This CDR3 spans 16 amino acids. Trimming removed 1 base from V and 4 bases from J; junction bases left unmatched: 5. Germline values: CDR1 LGHNA, CDR2 YSLEER. The CDR3 here is CASSQGRQGITGELFF. DNA of the CDR3: TGCGCCAGCAGCCAAGGCCGACAGGGGATCACCGGGGAGCTGTTTTTT.

This sequence joins TRBV27 and TRBJ2-2; D is perhaps TRBD1 or TRBD2 (5 bases each). Trimming cost V 4 bases and J 8 bases, with 17 bases left between them. This CDR3 contains 15 residues. Germline assignment: CDR1 MNHEY and CDR2 SMNVEV (reference sequence). The CDR3 sequence is CASSSRDGYVGELFF. CDR3 in DNA: TGTGCCAGCAGTTCTCGGGACGGCTACGTGGGGGAGCTGTTTTTT.

The J gene is TRBJ1-2, the V gene TRBV19; D unclear. From germline, CDR1 is LNHDA and CDR2 SQIVND (reference sequence). This CDR3 comprises 16 residues. Trimming removed 10 bases at V and 4 bases at J, with 25 bases between. CDR3 amino acids: CATTYAGQPVGYGYTF. DNA of the CDR3: TGTGCCACTACCTACGCTGGGCAGCCCGTCGGCTATGGCTACACCTTC.

The CDR3 sequence is CASSPRQGTLGTEAFF. The CDR3 nucleotides read TGTGCCAGCAGCCCAAGACAGGGGACGTTGGGCACTGAAGCTTTCTTT. The chain carries TRBV5-4 and TRBJ1-1, with 8 bases fitting TRBD1. The CDR3 is 16 amino acids. The junction had 12 bases not matched to a gene; V was cut back by 4 bases and J by 4 bases. Germline CDR1 is SGHNT and CDR2 is YYREEE (reference sequence).

The CDR3 sequence: CASSELMDSYEQYF. The CDR3 nucleotides are TGTGCCAGCAGTGAATTGATGGACAGCTACGAGCAGTACTTC. The J gene is TRBJ2-7, the V gene TRBV6-1; TRBD1 is a possible D gene (6 bases). CDR3 length: 14 residues. The germline V gene has CDR1 MNHNS and CDR2 SASEGT. Trimming shortened V by 2 bases and J by 3 bases, and 11 bases separated the two germline ends.

This clone was picked up one time. The chain has TRBV2 and TRBJ1-1, with 7 bases aligning to TRBD1. The CDR3 is 14 amino acids. Germline V gives CDR1 SNHLY, CDR2 FYNNEI. After removal of 7 bases from V and 1 base from J, the junction contained 6 bases not matched to a gene. The CDR3 nucleotides are TGTGCCAGCACTCTTGGACAGGCGAACACTGAAGCTTTCTTT. As protein: CASTLGQANTEAFF.

The rearrangement uses TRBV6-1 and TRBJ1-5, with TRBD1 matching 10 bases. Germline assignment: CDR1 MNHNS and CDR2 SASEGT. The trim removed 5 bases at V and 4 bases at J, leaving 5 bases unmatched. The CDR3 covers 15 residues. The CDR3: CASSWTGGFNQPQHF. CDR3 DNA: TGTGCCAGCAGTTGGACAGGGGGGTTTAATCAGCCCCAGCATTTT.

The chain recombines TRBV4-1 with TRBJ2-7; no definite D call. V was clipped by 0 bases and J by 1 base, with 16 bases between them. The germline V gene has CDR1 MGHRA and CDR2 YSYEKL. CDR3 length: 17 residues. In nucleotides, the CDR3 is TGCGCCAGCAGCCAAGACATCACTTCCACTGCTTCCTACGAGCAGTACTTC. It specifies CASSQDITSTASYEQYF.

The J gene is TRBJ2-2, the V gene TRBV23-1; possibly TRBD1 for D (5 bases). Being an ORF, TRBV23-1 has a function that is uncertain. The V end lost 4 bases, the J end lost 0 bases, and 9 bases lay between the germline ends. This CDR3 has 15 residues. The CDR3, as DNA: TGCGCCAGCAGTCTGCAGGGAACGAACACCGGGGAGCTGTTTTTT. Translated, it gives CASSLQGTNTGELFF.

A few counts support this clone. This rearrangement joins TRBV10-1 to TRBJ1-5; D possibly corresponds to TRBD1 (6 bases). The CDR3 extends over 17 amino acids. Trimming took off 3 bases at V and 4 bases at J, with 19 bases between the two ends. Germline lookup yields CDR1 WNHNN and CDR2 SYGVQD (reference sequence). CDR3 residues: CASSERAGAVRNQPQHF. In nucleotides, the CDR3 is TGCGCCAGCAGTGAAAGGGCGGGGGCCGTAAGGAATCAGCCCCAGCATTTT.

The rearrangement links TRBV10-3 to TRBJ2-2; maybe TRBD1 (6 bases). The germline V and J ends were trimmed by 7 bases and 0 bases, with 18 bases remaining between them. The CDR3 runs 17 residues. Per the germline V gene, CDR1 is ENHRY and CDR2 is SYGVKD. CDR3 region: CAIKRVRGTSNTGELFF. CDR3 nucleotides: TGTGCCATCAAAAGAGTTAGGGGGACCTCGAACACCGGGGAGCTGTTTTTT.

J is TRBJ1-2 and V is TRBV2; D gene ambiguous. Deletions cut 2 bases from V and 4 bases from J, with 17 bases between. Germline-derived CDR1 and CDR2 are SNHLY and FYNNEI. The CDR3 loop spans 16 amino acids. The CDR3 DNA reads TGTGCCAGCAGTGAAATCCCCGGCCGGAGTGCCTATGGCTACACCTTC. Translation gives CASSEIPGRSAYGYTF.

The chain uses TRBV28 and TRBJ2-5; D is undetermined. Deletions cut 1 base from V and 4 bases from J, with 10 bases between. The germline CDR1 and CDR2 sequences are MDHEN and SYDVKM. The CDR3 totals 14 residues. In DNA, the CDR3 is TGTGCCAGCAGTTTATTTGGGATATTAGAGACCCAGTACTTC. It yields the protein CASSLFGILETQYF. Full variable domain (missing parts from reference TRBV28 and TRBJ2-5): DVKVTQSSRYLVKRTGEKVFLECVQDMDHENMFWYRQDPGLGLRLIYFSYDVKMKEKGDIPEGYSVSREKKERFSLILESASTNQTSMYLCASSLFGILETQYFGPGTRLLVL.

CDR3 sequence (DNA): TGTGCCAGCTCACCACTCACAGGGGGCGCTGGGACTGAAGCTTTCTTT. As protein: CASSPLTGGAGTEAFF. The V call is TRBV18, the J call TRBJ1-1; 9 bases are shared with TRBD1. The germline V gene has CDR1 KGHSH and CDR2 LQKENI. J was trimmed by 5 bases and V by 1 base; bases with no gene match: 8. The CDR3 length is 16 residues.

CDR3 DNA: TGTGCCAGCAGCTTGGACGGTAGCGGATTAAAATTTTCCTACGAGCAGTACGTC. Translating it yields CASSLDGSGLKFSYEQYV. The chain links TRBV5-8 to TRBJ2-7, with a possible D match to TRBD2 (6 bases). Trimming removed 0 bases at V and 1 base at J, with 20 bases between. This CDR3 has 18 residues. Looked up from germline, CDR1 is SGHTS and CDR2 is YDEGEE.

Only a few counts were recorded for this clone. This CDR3 reads CASSLDLGNTIYF. CDR3 sequence (DNA): TGTGCCAGCAGTTTGGACCTTGGAAACACCATATATTTT. This sequence joins TRBV2 and TRBJ1-3; D gene ambiguous. Germline V gene data show CDR1 as SNHLY and CDR2 as FYNNEI. V dropped 5 bases and J dropped 3 bases, with 8 bases sitting between them. The CDR3 is made up of 13 amino acids.

The chain employs TRBV27 and TRBJ1-1; TRBD1 is a possible D gene (5 bases). Germline CDR1 reads MNHEY; CDR2 reads SMNVEV (reference sequence). The CDR3 covers 13 residues. The V end was cut by 2 bases, the J end by 9 bases, with 13 bases between. CDR3 bases: TGTGCCAGCAGTTTAGACAGTCTCAGTAAAGCTTTCTTT. Translated: CASSLDSLSKAFF.

The chain recombines TRBV5-6 with TRBJ1-1; the match to TRBD1 covers 8 bases. Germline loops: CDR1 SGHDT, CDR2 YYEEEE. The CDR3 runs 13 residues. The ends lost 4 bases at V and 3 bases at J; junction bases unmatched: 2. CDR3 in amino acids: CASSPDRDTEAFF. CDR3 coding DNA: TGTGCCAGCAGCCCGGACAGGGACACTGAAGCTTTCTTT.

V usage is TRBV28 and J usage is TRBJ2-7; TRBD2 matches 7 bases. CDR1 and CDR2 (germline): MDHEN, SYDVKM. J was trimmed by 4 bases and V by 5 bases; bases with no gene match: 11. The CDR3 loop spans 15 amino acids. The CDR3 region has the DNA TGTGCCAGCAGTAACCCGGGAGGCTCCCGTTACGAGCAGTACTTC. It specifies CASSNPGGSRYEQYF.